These 13 T cell receptor beta chains originate from one sample sequenced in a study of human T cells and chemical hapten exposure. Time point reported: patch test 1, 2 weeks after DPC sensitization. Treatment reported: therapeutic diphenylcyclopropenone sensitization with weekly scalp DPC. TCRdb reprocessed the RACE reads via MiXCR and lists one record per CDR3 protein. The table includes about 380,000 distinct CDR3 sequences, more than 4.5% detected once. Here the sequenced sample was whole blood, taken in connection with sensitization to the hapten diphenylcyclopropenone (DPC). These receptors all come from a woman aged 45-65 years with alopecia areata. Some clones in this sample may be carry-over from other donors' samples.

Ten or more counts support this clonotype. The rearrangement joins TRBV6-1 to TRBJ2-3; D remains unclear. The CDR3 length is 14 residues. V dropped 3 bases and J dropped 1 base, with 8 bases sitting between them. In germline, CDR1 is MNHNS, CDR2 SASEGT. The DNA for the CDR3 is TGTGCCAGCAGTGACGGCCTGGGCACAGATACGCAGTATTTT. Translation: CASSDGLGTDTQYF.

In this sample, this clonotype turned up many times. V gene TRBV25-1 combines with J gene TRBJ1-1, with D possibly matching TRBD1 (6 bases). The CDR3 loop spans 14 amino acids. The V end lost 5 bases, the J end lost 4 bases, and 14 bases lay between the germline ends. Germline CDR1 and CDR2: MGHDK and SYGVNS. CDR3 residues: CASSPQGRGTEAFF. The CDR3 nucleotides are TGTGCCAGCAGTCCACAGGGAAGGGGCACTGAAGCTTTCTTT.

This clonotype was seen ten or more times. V gene TRBV7-6 combines with J gene TRBJ2-3; D may be TRBD1 (7 bases). Per the germline V gene, CDR1 is SGHVS and CDR2 is FNYEAQ. The V end was cut by 6 bases, the J end by 0 bases, with 19 bases between. CDR3 length: 17 residues. This CDR3 is CASSLPGGSSSTDTQYF. CDR3 in DNA: TGTGCCAGCAGTTTGCCAGGGGGGAGTTCTAGCACAGATACGCAGTATTTT.

The V gene is TRBV27, the J gene TRBJ2-7; possibly TRBD1 for D (5 bases). The CDR3 has 14 residues. V was shortened by 2 bases and J by 2 bases, with 10 bases between the two germline ends. CDR1 MNHEY and CDR2 SMNVEV come from the germline V gene (reference sequence). CDR3 DNA sequence: TGTGCCAGCAGTTTACAGGGTAATACCTACGAGCAGTACTTC. The encoded protein is CASSLQGNTYEQYF.

J is TRBJ2-3 and V is TRBV2; possibly TRBD1 or TRBD2 for D (5 bases each). This CDR3 spans 14 amino acids. Trimming took 6 bases from V and 2 from J, leaving 12 bases between them. Per germline, CDR1 SNHLY and CDR2 FYNNEI. CDR3 nucleotides: TGTGCCAGCAGATCGGGACCGATCACAGATACGCAGTATTTT. It encodes CASRSGPITDTQYF.

This clonotype came up many times. This chain uses TRBV7-9 with TRBJ2-3; 10 bases map to TRBD2. The V gene end was trimmed by 6 bases and the J gene end by 1 base; junction bases not matched to a gene: 7. Germline V CDR1 and CDR2: SEHNR, FQNEAQ (reference sequence). The CDR3 contains 16 residues. The CDR3 DNA reads as TGTGCCAGCAGTTCGCTAGCGGGGGCTGGCACAGATACGCAGTATTTT. This translates into CASSSLAGAGTDTQYF.

This clonotype appeared a few times. The chain combines TRBV3-1 with TRBJ2-1, with D perhaps TRBD1 (5 bases). CDR1 and CDR2 (germline): LGHDT, YNNKEL (reference sequence). The CDR3 consists of 15 residues. Trimming stripped 0 bases from V and 2 bases from J, with 8 bases between. CDR3 DNA sequence: TGTGCCAGCAGCCAAGACAGGGCCACCTACAATGAGCAGTTCTTC. It codes for CASSQDRATYNEQFF.

The rearrangement uses TRBV24-1 and TRBJ2-3, with a tentative D call TRBD2 (6 bases). The CDR3 covers 14 residues. Trimming removed 2 bases from V and 3 bases from J, with 8 bases in between. CDR1 is KGHDR, CDR2 SFDVKD, per germline. The CDR3, as DNA: TGTGCCACCAGTGATTCTCTAGCGACAGATACGCAGTATTTT. Residues: CATSDSLATDTQYF.

This clonotype was observed at least ten times. The chain couples TRBV7-2 to TRBJ1-1; D is undetermined. In germline, CDR1 is SGHTA, CDR2 FQGNSA. V lost 8 bases and J 1 base, leaving 17 bases between the germline ends. The CDR3 sequence is 15 residues long. CDR3 bases: TGTGCCAGCGGACTAGTTGGCACATCGAACACTGAAGCTTTCTTT. This translates into CASGLVGTSNTEAFF.

This clonotype was seen a few times. V gene TRBV10-3 combines with J gene TRBJ2-1; D assignment may be TRBD1 or TRBD2 (5 bases each). The CDR3 runs 13 residues. Germline V gene lookup returns CDR1 ENHRY and CDR2 SYGVKD. V lost 6 bases, J lost 7 bases, and 13 bases lay in between. CDR3 loop: CAIRGRGGNEQFF. As DNA, the CDR3 is TGTGCCATCAGAGGCCGTGGGGGAAATGAGCAGTTCTTC.

This clonotype was detected ten times or more. The chain is built from TRBV27 and TRBJ2-7; D uncertain. Between the trimmed V and J ends, which lost 6 bases and 5 bases, there was a span of 20 bases. CDR1 is MNHEY, CDR2 SMNVEV, per germline (reference sequence). The CDR3 contains 15 residues. CDR3 sequence reads: CASSLVGRAGDEQYF. The CDR3 DNA is TGTGCCAGCAGCCTGGTGGGTCGGGCAGGCGACGAGCAGTACTTC.

This clonotype was counted many times. The rearrangement joins TRBV2 to TRBJ2-5; D tentatively fits TRBD1 or TRBD2 (5 bases each). Trimming shortened V by 5 bases and J by 3 bases, and 13 bases separated the two germline ends. This CDR3 comprises 14 residues. Per germline, CDR1 SNHLY and CDR2 FYNNEI. The CDR3 nucleotides are TGTGCCAGCAGTAGAGGGACCCTCGAAGAGACCCAGTACTTC. Translation: CASSRGTLEETQYF.

Many counts were recorded for this clonotype. The chain uses TRBV20-1 and TRBJ2-2; no clear D gene. Trimming removed 0 bases from V and 5 bases from J, with 13 bases in between. CDR1 is DFQATT and CDR2 is SNEGSKA in the germline V gene (reference sequence). The CDR3 is made up of 15 amino acids. CDR3 DNA: TGCAGTGCTAGAGACGTCTTTTCCGAGACCGGGGAGCTGTTTTTT. Amino acid sequence: CSARDVFSETGELFF.